This T cell receptor beta chain comes out of a study of shared clonotypes between healthy human individuals. Profiled with immunoSEQ multiplex PCR; TCRdb holds only in-frame clones, not every one. The table shows 2.5 million or so clones, with around nine tenths occurring only once. The ends were cut back, 4 bases at V and 9 bases at J, with 7 bases in the middle. CDR3 size: 11 residues. Germline CDR1 and CDR2: MNHEY and SVGAGI. The chain uses TRBV6-5 and TRBJ2-4; the D call may be TRBD1 or TRBD2 (5 bases each). The receptor comes from a man younger than 35 in good health. Material: naive CD4+ T cells sorted from blood. Subset specified: CD45RA+ positively selected. In DNA form, the CDR3 reads TGTGCCAGCAGTTTCGGGGCCATTCAGTACTTC. Amino acids: CASSFGAIQYF.